This TCR beta chain was observed in a study of cytomegalovirus exposure and HLA in healthy donors. CDR3 length: 13 amino acids. The V end was cut by 1 base, the J end by 4 bases, with 8 bases between. CDR1 and CDR2 from the germline V gene are KGHSH and LQKENI. In this sample, this clone turned up once. Produced via immunoSEQ multiplex PCR; TCRdb's table is partial and in-frame only. The sample carries about 110,000 clones, approximately 90% recorded once. The V call is TRBV18, the J call TRBJ2-7; D is unclear. This sequence originates from a woman between 18 and 30 years old in good health and CMV-seropositive. The material sequenced was PBMCs. The CDR3 coding sequence is TGTGCCAGCTCACCACGGGCCGGATACGAGCAGTACGTC. Amino acid sequence: CASSPRAGYEQYV.